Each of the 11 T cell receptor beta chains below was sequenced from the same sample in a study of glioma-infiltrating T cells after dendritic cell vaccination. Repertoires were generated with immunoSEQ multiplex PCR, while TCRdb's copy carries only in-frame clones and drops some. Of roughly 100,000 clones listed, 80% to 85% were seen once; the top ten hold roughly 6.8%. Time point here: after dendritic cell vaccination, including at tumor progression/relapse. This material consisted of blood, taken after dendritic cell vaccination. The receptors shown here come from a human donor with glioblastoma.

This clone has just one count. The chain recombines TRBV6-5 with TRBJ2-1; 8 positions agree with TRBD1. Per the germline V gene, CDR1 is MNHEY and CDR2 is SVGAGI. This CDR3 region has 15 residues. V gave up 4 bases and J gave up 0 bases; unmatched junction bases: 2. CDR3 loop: CASSSQGGSYNEQFF. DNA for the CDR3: TGTGCCAGCAGTTCACAGGGGGGCTCCTACAATGAGCAGTTCTTC.

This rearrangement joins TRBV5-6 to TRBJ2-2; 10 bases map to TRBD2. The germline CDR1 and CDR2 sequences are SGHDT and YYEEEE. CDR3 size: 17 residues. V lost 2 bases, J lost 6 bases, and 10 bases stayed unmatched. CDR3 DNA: TGTGCCAGCAGCTTAGTCCCCTCTAGCGGGGGTCCCGGGGAGCTGTTTTTT. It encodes CASSLVPSSGGPGELFF.

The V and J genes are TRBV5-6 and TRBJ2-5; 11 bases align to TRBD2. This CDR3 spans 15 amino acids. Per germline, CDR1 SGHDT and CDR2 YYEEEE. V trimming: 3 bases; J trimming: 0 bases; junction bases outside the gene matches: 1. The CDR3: CASSSSGGYQETQYF. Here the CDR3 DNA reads TGTGCCAGCAGCTCTAGCGGGGGGTACCAAGAGACCCAGTACTTC.

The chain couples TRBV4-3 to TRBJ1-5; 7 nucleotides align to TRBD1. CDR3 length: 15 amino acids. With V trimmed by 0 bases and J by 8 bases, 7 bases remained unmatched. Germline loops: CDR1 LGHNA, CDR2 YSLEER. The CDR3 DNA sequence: TGCGCCAGCAGCCAAGACAAAGGGGGCGGGGAGCCCCAGCATTTT. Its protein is CASSQDKGGGEPQHF.

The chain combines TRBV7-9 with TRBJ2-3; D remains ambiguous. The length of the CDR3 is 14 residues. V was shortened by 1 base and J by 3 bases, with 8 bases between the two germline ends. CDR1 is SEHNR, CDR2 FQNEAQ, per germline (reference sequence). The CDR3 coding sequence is TGTGCCAGCAGCTTAGTAACCGGGACAGATACGCAGTATTTT. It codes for CASSLVTGTDTQYF.

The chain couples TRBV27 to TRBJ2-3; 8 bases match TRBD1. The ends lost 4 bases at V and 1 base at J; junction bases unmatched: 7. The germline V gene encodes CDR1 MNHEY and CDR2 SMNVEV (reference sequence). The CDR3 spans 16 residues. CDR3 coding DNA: TGTGCCAGCAGTTCTTCAGGGGGCGCCGGCACAGATACGCAGTATTTT. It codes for CASSSSGGAGTDTQYF.

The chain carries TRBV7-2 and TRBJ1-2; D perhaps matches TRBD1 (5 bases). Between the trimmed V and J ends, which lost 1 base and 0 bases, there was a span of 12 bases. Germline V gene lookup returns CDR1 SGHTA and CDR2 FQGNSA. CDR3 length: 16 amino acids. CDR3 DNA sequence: TGTGCCAGCAGCTTAGATATGGGGCCGTCTAACTATGGCTACACCTTC. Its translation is CASSLDMGPSNYGYTF.

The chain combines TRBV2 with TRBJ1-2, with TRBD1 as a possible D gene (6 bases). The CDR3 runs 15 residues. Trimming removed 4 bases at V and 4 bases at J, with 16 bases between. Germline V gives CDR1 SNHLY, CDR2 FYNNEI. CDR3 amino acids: CASSAPPTGSYGYTF. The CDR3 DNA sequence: TGTGCCAGCAGTGCACCCCCGACAGGTAGCTATGGCTACACCTTC.

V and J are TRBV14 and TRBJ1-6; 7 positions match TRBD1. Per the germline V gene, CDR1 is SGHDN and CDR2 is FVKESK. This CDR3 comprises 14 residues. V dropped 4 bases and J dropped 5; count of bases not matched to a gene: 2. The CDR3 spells CASSPGTDNSPLHF. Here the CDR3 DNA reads TGTGCCAGCAGCCCCGGGACAGATAATTCACCCCTCCACTTT.

The CDR3 coding sequence is TGTGCCAGCAGTAGGGGACTCCGCCAAGAGACCCAGTACTTC. This gives the protein CASSRGLRQETQYF. The V call is TRBV5-4, the J call TRBJ2-5; tentatively, D is TRBD2 (6 bases). V lost 5 bases and J 1 base, leaving 12 bases between the germline ends. The CDR3 totals 14 residues. CDR1 and CDR2 from the germline V gene are SGHNT and YYREEE (reference sequence).

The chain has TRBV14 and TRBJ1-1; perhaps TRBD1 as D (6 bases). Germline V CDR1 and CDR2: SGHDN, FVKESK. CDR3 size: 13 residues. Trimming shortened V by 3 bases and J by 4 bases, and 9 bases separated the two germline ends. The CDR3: CASSQDSLTEAFF. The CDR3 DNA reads TGTGCCAGCAGCCAGGACAGTCTCACTGAAGCTTTCTTT.